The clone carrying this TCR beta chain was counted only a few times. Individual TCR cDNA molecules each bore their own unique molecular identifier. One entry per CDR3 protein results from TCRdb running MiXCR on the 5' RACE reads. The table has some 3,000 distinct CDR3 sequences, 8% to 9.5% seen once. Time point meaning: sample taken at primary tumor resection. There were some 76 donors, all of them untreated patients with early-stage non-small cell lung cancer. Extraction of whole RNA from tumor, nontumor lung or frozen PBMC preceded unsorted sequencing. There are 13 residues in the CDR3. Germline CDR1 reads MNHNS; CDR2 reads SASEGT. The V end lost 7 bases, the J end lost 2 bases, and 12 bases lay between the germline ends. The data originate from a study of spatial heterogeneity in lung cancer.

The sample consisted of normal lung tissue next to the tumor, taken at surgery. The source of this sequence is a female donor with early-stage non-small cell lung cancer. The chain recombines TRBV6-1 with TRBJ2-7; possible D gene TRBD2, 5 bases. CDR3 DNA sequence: TGTGCCAGCAACGAGCGGCAAACCTACGAGCAGTACTTC. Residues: CASNERQTYEQYF.